This TCR beta chain appears in the sequencing data of a study of T cell repertoires and leukemia-associated antigens. To note about this clonotype: What it binds is not known.

MiXCR, run by TCRdb on the 5' RACE reads, gives a single entry per CDR3 protein. The sample holds roughly 13,000 distinct CDR3 sequences, 39% seen once. Study observations and caveats: The four groups had similar numbers of Vbeta, Jbeta genes and CDR3s.

Losses at the gene ends were 7 bases for V and 3 bases for J; bases not matched to a gene: 3. Germline V CDR1 and CDR2: LNHDA, SQIVND (reference sequence). CDR3 length: 12 amino acids. This sequence was found in a female donor in good health. The chain carries TRBV19 and TRBJ2-7, with 7 bases matching TRBD1. Material: CD3+ T cells sorted from blood and cultured. The CDR3 region is CASKQGDYEQYF. In DNA form, the CDR3 reads TGTGCCAGTAAGCAGGGGGACTACGAGCAGTACTTC.